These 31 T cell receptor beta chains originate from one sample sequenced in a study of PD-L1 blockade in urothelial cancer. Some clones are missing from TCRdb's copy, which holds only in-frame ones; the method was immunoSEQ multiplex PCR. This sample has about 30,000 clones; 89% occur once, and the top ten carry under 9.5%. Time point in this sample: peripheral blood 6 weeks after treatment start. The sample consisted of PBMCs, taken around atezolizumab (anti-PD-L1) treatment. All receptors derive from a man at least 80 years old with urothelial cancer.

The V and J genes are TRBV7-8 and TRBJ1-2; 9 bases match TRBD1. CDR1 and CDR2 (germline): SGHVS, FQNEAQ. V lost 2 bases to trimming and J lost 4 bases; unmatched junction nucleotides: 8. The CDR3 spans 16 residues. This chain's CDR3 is CASSLQGQGSPYGYTF. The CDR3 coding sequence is TGTGCCAGCAGCTTACAGGGACAGGGCAGCCCCTATGGCTACACCTTC.

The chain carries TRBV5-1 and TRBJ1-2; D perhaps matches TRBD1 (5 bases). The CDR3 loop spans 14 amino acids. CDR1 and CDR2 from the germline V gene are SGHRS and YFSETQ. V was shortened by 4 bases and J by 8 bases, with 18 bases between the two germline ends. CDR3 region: CASSVYRDSGGYTF. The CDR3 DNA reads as TGCGCCAGCAGCGTATACCGGGACTCTGGGGGCTACACCTTC.

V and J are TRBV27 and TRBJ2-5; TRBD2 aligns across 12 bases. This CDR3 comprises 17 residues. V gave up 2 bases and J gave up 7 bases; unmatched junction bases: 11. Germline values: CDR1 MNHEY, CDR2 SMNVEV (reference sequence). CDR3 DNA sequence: TGTGCCAGCAGTTTAAGGCTAGCGGGAGGGCCTGGGCGGACCCAGTACTTC. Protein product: CASSLRLAGGPGRTQYF.

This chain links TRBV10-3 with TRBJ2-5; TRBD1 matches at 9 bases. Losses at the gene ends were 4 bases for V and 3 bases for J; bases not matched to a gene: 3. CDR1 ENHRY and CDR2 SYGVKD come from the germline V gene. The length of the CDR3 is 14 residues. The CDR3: CAISVTGGEETQYF. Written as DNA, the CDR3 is TGTGCCATCAGTGTGACAGGGGGGGAAGAGACCCAGTACTTC.

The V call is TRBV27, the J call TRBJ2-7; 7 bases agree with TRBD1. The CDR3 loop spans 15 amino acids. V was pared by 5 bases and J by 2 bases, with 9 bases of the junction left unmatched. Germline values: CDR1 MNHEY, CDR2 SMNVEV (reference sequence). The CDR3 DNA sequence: TGTGCCAGCAGTACTACAGGGGCCTCGGCCTACGAGCAGTACTTC. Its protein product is CASSTTGASAYEQYF.

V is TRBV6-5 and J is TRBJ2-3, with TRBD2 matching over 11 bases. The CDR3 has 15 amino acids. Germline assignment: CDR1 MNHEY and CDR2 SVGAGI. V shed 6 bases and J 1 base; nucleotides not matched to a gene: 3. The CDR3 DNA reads TGTGCCAGCAGAATAGCGGGAGGGCGCACAGATACGCAGTATTTT. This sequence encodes CASRIAGGRTDTQYF.

The CDR3 DNA reads as TGTGCCAGTAGTATAACAGGGGTTAGGGGCTACACCTTC. The encoded protein is CASSITGVRGYTF. V and J are TRBV19 and TRBJ1-2; TRBD1 matches 7 bases. The CDR3 loop spans 13 amino acids. With V trimmed by 2 bases and J by 8 bases, 5 bases remained unmatched. Germline loops: CDR1 LNHDA, CDR2 SQIVND (reference sequence).

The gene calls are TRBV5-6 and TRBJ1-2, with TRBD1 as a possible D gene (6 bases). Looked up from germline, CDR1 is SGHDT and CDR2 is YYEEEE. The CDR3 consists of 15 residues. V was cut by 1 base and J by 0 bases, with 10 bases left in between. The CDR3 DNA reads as TGTGCCAGCAGCTTGACCAGGGGTGCTAACTATGGCTACACCTTC. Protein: CASSLTRGANYGYTF.

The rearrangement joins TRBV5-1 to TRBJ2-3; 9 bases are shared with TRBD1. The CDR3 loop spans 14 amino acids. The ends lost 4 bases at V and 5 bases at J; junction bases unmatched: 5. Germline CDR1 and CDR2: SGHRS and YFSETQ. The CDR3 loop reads CASSTGTGQDTQYF. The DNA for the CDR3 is TGCGCCAGCAGCACTGGGACAGGGCAAGATACGCAGTATTTT. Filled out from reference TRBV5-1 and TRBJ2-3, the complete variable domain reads KAGVTQTPRYLIKTRGQQVTLSCSPISGHRSVSWYQQTPGQGLQFLFEYFSETQRNKGNFPGRFSGRQFSNSRSEMNVSTLELGDSALYLCASSTGTGQDTQYFGPGTRLTVL.

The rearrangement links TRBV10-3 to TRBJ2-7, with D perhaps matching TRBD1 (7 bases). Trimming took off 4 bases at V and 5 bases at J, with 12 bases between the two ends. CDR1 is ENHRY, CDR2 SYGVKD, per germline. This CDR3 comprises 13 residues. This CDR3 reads CAISGRGANEQYF. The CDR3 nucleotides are TGTGCCATCAGTGGCAGGGGGGCTAACGAGCAGTACTTC.

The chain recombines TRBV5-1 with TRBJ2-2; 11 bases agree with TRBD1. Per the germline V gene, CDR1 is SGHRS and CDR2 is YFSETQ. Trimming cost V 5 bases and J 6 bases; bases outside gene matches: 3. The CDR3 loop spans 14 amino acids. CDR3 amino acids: CASRPGQGAGELFF. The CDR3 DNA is TGCGCCAGCAGACCGGGACAGGGGGCCGGGGAGCTGTTTTTT.

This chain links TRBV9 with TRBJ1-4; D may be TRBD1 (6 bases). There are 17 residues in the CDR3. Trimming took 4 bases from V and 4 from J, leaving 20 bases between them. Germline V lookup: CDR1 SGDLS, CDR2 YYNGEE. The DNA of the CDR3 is TGTGCCAGCAGCCCGTTGAGGGGGGGCCAGTATAATGAAAAACTGTTTTTT. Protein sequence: CASSPLRGGQYNEKLFF.

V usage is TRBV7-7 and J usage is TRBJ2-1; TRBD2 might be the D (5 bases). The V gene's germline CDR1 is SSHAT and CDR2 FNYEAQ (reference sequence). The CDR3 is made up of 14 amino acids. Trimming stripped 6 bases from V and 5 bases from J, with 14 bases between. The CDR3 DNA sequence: TGTGCCAGCAGAAGGACTCCGAGAGACAATGAGCAGTTCTTC. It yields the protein CASRRTPRDNEQFF.

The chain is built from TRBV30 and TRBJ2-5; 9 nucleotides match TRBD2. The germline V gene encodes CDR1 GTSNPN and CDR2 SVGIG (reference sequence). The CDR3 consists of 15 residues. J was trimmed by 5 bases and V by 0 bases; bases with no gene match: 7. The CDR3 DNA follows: TGTGCCTGGAGTGTAAGGCTAGCGGGAACGGAGACCCAGTACTTC. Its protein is CAWSVRLAGTETQYF.

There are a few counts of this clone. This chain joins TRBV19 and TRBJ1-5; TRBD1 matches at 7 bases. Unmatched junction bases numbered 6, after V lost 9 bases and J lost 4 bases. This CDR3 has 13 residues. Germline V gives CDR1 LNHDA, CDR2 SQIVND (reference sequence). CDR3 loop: CASRQGRNQPQHF. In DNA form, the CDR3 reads TGTGCCAGCAGACAGGGCAGGAATCAGCCCCAGCATTTT.

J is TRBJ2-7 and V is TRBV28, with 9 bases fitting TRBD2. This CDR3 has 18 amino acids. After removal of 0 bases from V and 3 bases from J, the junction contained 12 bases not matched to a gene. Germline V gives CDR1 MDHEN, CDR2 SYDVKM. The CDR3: CASSLWIVGPAGGYEQYF. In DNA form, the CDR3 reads TGTGCCAGCAGTTTATGGATAGTAGGTCCAGCGGGGGGCTACGAGCAGTACTTC.

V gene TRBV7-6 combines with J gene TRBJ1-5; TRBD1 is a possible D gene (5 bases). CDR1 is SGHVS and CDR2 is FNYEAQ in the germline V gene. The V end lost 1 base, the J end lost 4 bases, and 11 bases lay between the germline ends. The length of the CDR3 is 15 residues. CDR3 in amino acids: CASSLEQVLNQPQHF. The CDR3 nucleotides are TGTGCCAGCAGCTTAGAACAGGTCTTGAATCAGCCCCAGCATTTT.

As DNA, the CDR3 is TGCGCCAGCAGCCCGGGACAGGCCCATGACTACGAGCAGTACTTC. Its protein is CASSPGQAHDYEQYF. The chain links TRBV5-1 to TRBJ2-7; 8 nucleotides line up with TRBD1. In germline, CDR1 is SGHRS, CDR2 YFSETQ. The trim removed 4 bases at V and 3 bases at J, leaving 9 bases unmatched. The CDR3 covers 15 residues.

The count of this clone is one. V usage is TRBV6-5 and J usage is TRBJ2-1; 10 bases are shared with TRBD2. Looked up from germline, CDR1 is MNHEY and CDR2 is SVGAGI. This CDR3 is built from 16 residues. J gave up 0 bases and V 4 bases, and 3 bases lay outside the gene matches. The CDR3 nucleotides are TGTGCCAGCAGTTCAGGACTAGCGGACTCCTACAATGAGCAGTTCTTC. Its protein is CASSSGLADSYNEQFF.

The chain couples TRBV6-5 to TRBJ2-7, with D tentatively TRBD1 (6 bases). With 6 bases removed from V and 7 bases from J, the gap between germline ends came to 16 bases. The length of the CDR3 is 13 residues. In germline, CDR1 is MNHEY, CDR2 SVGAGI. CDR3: CASRPQGSGEQYF. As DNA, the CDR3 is TGTGCCAGCAGGCCACAGGGATCTGGGGAGCAGTACTTC.

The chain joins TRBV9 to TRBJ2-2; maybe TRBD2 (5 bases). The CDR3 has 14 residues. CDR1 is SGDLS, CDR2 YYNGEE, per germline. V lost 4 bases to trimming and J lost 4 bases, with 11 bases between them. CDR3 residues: CASSPVGSTGELFF. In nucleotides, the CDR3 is TGTGCCAGCAGCCCGGTTGGGAGCACCGGGGAGCTGTTTTTT.

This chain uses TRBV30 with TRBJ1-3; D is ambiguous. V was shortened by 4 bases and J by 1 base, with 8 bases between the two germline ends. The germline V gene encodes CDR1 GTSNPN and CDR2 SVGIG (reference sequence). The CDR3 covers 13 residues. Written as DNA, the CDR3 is TGTGCCTGGACCGCGGATTCTGGAAACACCATATATTTT. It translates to CAWTADSGNTIYF. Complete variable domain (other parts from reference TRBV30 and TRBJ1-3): SQTIHQWPATLVQPVGSPLSLECTVEGTSNPNLYWYRQAAGRGLQLLFYSVGIGQISSEVPQNLSASRPQDRQFILSSKKLLLSDSGFYLCAWTADSGNTIYFGEGSWLTVV.

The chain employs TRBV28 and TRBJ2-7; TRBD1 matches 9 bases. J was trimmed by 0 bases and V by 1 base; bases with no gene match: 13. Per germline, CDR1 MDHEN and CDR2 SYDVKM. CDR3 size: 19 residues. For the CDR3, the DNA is TGTGCCAGCAGTTTATCATCCCCTCTGTGGGGACAGGGCTCCTACGAGCAGTACTTC. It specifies CASSLSSPLWGQGSYEQYF.

CDR3 nucleotide sequence: TGCGCCAGCAGCCAAGATTCTCAGGGCCGCGAAAAACTGTTTTTT. Amino acids: CASSQDSQGREKLFF. The rearrangement links TRBV4-3 to TRBJ1-4, with D maybe TRBD1 (5 bases). Trimming took off 0 bases at V and 8 bases at J, with 13 bases between the two ends. CDR3 length: 15 residues. CDR1 and CDR2 (germline): LGHNA, YSLEER.

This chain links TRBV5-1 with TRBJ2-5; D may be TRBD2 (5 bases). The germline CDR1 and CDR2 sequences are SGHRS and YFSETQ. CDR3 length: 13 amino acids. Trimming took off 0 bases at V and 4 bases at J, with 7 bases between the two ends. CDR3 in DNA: TGCGCCAGCAGCTTGGTTGCGGGAGAGACCCAGTACTTC. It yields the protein CASSLVAGETQYF.

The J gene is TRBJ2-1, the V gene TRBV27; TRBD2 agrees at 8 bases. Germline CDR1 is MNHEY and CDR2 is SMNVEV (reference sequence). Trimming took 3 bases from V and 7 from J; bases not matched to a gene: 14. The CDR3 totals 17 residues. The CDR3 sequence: CASSFWAAREGRNEQFF. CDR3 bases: TGTGCCAGCAGTTTCTGGGCCGCCCGGGAGGGCCGAAATGAGCAGTTCTTC.

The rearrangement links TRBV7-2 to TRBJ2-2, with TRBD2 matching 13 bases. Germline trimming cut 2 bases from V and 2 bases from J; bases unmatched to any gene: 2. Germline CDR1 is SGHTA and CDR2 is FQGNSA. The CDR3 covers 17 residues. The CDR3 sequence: CASSLRTSGGNTGELFF. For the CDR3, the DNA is TGTGCCAGCAGCTTACGGACTAGCGGGGGAAACACCGGGGAGCTGTTTTTT.

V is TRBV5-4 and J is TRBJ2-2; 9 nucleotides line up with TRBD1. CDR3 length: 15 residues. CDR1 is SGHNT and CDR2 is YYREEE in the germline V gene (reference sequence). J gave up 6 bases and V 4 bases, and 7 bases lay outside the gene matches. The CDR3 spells CASSGGQGRPGELFF. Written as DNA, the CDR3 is TGTGCCAGCAGCGGGGGACAGGGAAGGCCCGGGGAGCTGTTTTTT.

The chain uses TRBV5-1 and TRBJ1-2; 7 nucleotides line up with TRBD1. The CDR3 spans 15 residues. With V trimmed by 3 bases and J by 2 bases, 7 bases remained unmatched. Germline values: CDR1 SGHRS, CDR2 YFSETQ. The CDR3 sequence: CASSSRPGQNYGYTF. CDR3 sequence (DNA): TGCGCCAGCAGCTCAAGACCGGGACAGAACTATGGCTACACCTTC. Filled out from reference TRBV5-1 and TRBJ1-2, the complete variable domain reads KAGVTQTPRYLIKTRGQQVTLSCSPISGHRSVSWYQQTPGQGLQFLFEYFSETQRNKGNFPGRFSGRQFSNSRSEMNVSTLELGDSALYLCASSSRPGQNYGYTFGSGTRLTVV.

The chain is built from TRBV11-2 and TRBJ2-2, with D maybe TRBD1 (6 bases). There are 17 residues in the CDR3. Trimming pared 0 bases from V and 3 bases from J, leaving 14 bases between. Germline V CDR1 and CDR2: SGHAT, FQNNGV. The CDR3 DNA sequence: TGTGCCAGCAGCTTAGAGGCGGCAGGGGCCTACACCGGGGAGCTGTTTTTT. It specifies CASSLEAAGAYTGELFF.

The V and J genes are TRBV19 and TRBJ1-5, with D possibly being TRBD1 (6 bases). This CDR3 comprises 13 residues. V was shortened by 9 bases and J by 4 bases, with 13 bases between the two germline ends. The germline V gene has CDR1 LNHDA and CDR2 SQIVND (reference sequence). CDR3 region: CASRDRTNQPQHF. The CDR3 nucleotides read TGTGCCAGCAGAGACAGGACAAATCAGCCCCAGCATTTT.